This TCR beta chain appears in the sequencing data of a study of T cells in Graves' hyperthyroidism and ophthalmopathy. Trimming pared 0 bases from V and 4 bases from J, leaving 18 bases between. The CDR3 loop spans 17 amino acids. Germline-derived CDR1 and CDR2 are LGHNA and YSLEER. RNA transcripts yielded amplified TCR beta CDR3 regions. HTBI primers were employed in a first-round RT-PCR of the TCR CDR3. TCRdb ran MiXCR on the multiplex PCR reads and lists one entry per CDR3 protein. The repertoire holds some 570,000 distinct CDR3 sequences, with about 14% as singletons. This clonotype was detected only a few times.

The chain employs TRBV4-3 and TRBJ1-1; D remains ambiguous. The sequenced material came from blood. The TCR was taken from a woman under 30 with Graves' ophthalmopathy. CDR3 in DNA: TGCGCCAGCAGCCAAGATCTAGCGGGCGTAGGTCCCACTGAAGCTTTCTTT. Translating gives CASSQDLAGVGPTEAFF.